The sequence of this T cell receptor beta chain was determined in a study of T-cell memory formation after mild COVID-19. V lost 4 bases to trimming and J lost 2 bases; unmatched junction nucleotides: 8. This CDR3 region has 16 residues. Germline V gives CDR1 MNHNY, CDR2 SVGAGI (reference sequence). TCRdb recomputed calls from the 5' RACE reads with MiXCR, one row per CDR3 protein. The table includes approximately 300,000 distinct CDR3 sequences, 15% detected once. This clonotype was found a few times. Its target is not known. Study results and caveats: Most CD4+ clones that shrank were in CM and EM, while CD8+ ones turned up in EMRA. Among clones contracting day 15 to 85, CD4/CD8 was balanced, whereas later expanders leaned CD4+.

V gene TRBV6-6 combines with J gene TRBJ2-7, with 10 bases aligning to TRBD2. The sequencing sample was made of PBMCs or a T cell subset sorted from them (not recorded which). The receptor was derived from a man aged 18 to 30 who had mild COVID-19 (a few samples of this study predate the infection). Cell type and time point are not known. The CDR3 sequence: CASSSATSGPTYEQYF. DNA for the CDR3: TGTGCCAGCAGTTCTGCGACTAGCGGGCCAACCTACGAGCAGTACTTC.